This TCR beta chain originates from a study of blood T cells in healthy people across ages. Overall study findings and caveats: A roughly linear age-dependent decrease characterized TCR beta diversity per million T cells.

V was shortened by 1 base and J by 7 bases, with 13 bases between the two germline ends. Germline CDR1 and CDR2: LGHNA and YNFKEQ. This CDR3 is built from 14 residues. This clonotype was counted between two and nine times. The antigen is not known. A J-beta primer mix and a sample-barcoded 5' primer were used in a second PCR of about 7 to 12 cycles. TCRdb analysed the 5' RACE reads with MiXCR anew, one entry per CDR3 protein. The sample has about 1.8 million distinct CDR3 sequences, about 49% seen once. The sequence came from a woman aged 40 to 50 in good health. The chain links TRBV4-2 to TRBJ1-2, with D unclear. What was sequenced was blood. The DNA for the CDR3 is TGTGCCAGCAGCCAAGGTGACACCGATGGTGGCTACACCTTC. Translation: CASSQGDTDGGYTF.